One sample yielded the 20 T cell receptor beta chains listed below, sequenced in a study of T cells in Graves' hyperthyroidism and ophthalmopathy. RNA transcripts yielded amplified TCR beta CDR3 regions. HTBI primers were used for first-round RT-PCR of the TCR CDR3. MiXCR, run by TCRdb on the multiplex PCR reads, gives a single entry per CDR3 protein. The table records around 350,000 distinct CDR3 sequences, about 18% of them present only once. The sample was blood. Receptors originate from a woman aged 18-29 years with Graves' hyperthyroidism.

The rearrangement links TRBV27 to TRBJ1-6, with D perhaps matching TRBD1 (6 bases). This CDR3 comprises 15 residues. Germline V CDR1 and CDR2: MNHEY, SMNVEV (reference sequence). V lost 5 bases to trimming and J lost 9 bases, with 17 bases between them. CDR3 protein: CASSPAGHPGSPLHF. The CDR3 DNA reads TGTGCCAGCAGTCCCGCGGGACACCCTGGTTCACCCCTCCACTTT.

This clonotype was seen ten or more times. The chain couples TRBV12-3 or TRBV12-4 to TRBJ2-5; 8 bases align to TRBD2. The CDR3 is made up of 13 amino acids. Trimming removed 7 bases from V and 5 bases from J; junction bases left unmatched: 6. The CDR3 region is CASTGGGRETQYF. The CDR3 nucleotides are TGTGCCAGCACCGGGGGGGGCAGGGAGACCCAGTACTTC.

The V gene is TRBV9, the J gene TRBJ2-7; tentatively, D is TRBD1 (6 bases). There are 13 residues in the CDR3. V lost 3 bases and J 4 bases, leaving 11 bases between the germline ends. Germline V gene data show CDR1 as SGDLS and CDR2 as YYNGEE. CDR3 DNA sequence: TGTGCCAGCAGCGACGGGACACTGTACGAGCAGTACTTC. Translating it yields CASSDGTLYEQYF.

This chain connects TRBV28 to TRBJ2-5, with TRBD1 matching 7 bases. Germline V gene sequence: CDR1 MDHEN, CDR2 SYDVKM. V was pared by 6 bases and J by 0 bases, with 7 bases of the junction left unmatched. The CDR3 runs 15 residues. For the CDR3, the DNA is TGTGCCAGCAGGGCCGGGACAGCGTACCAAGAGACCCAGTACTTC. Residues: CASRAGTAYQETQYF.

This clonotype appeared many times. The gene calls are TRBV7-9 and TRBJ2-7; 7 positions match TRBD2. Per the germline V gene, CDR1 is SEHNR and CDR2 is FQNEAQ (reference sequence). The CDR3 has 14 amino acids. J lost 1 base, V lost 5 bases, and 5 bases had no gene match. The CDR3 DNA is TGTGCCAGCAGCGCCCGGGACTATTCCTACGAGCAGTACTTC. It yields the protein CASSARDYSYEQYF. The entire variable domain, with the rest obtained from reference TRBV7-9 and TRBJ2-7, is as follows: DTGVSQNPRHKITKRGQNVTFRCDPISEHNRLYWYRQTLGQGPEFLTYFQNEAQLEKSRLLSDRFSAERPKGSFSTLEIQRTEQGDSAMYLCASSARDYSYEQYFGPGTRLTVT.

This chain joins TRBV19 and TRBJ1-3; D remains unclear. Germline V gene lookup returns CDR1 LNHDA and CDR2 SQIVND (reference sequence). This CDR3 contains 16 residues. The V and J ends lost 3 bases and 0 bases respectively, with 12 bases between them. CDR3 amino acids: CASSMKVLFSGNTIYF. CDR3 nucleotide sequence: TGTGCCAGTAGTATGAAGGTCCTTTTCTCTGGAAACACCATATATTTT.

This clonotype was detected ten times or more. The chain recombines TRBV29-1 with TRBJ1-1, with D uncertain. The CDR3 spans 13 residues. V was trimmed by 2 bases and J by 6 bases, leaving 13 bases between them. Germline-derived CDR1 and CDR2 are SQVTM and ANQGSEA. For the CDR3, the DNA is TGCAGCGTTGAAAGGGTTCAGGTCGCTGAAGCTTTCTTT. This gives the protein CSVERVQVAEAFF.

In this sample, this clonotype turned up many times. The V gene is TRBV12-3 or TRBV12-4, the J gene TRBJ1-3, with D tentatively TRBD1 (6 bases). The CDR3 spans 14 residues. V was pared by 10 bases and J by 2 bases, with 15 bases between. The CDR3 DNA reads TGTGCCACCCGGACAGAGAATACTGGAAACACCATATATTTT. It yields the protein CATRTENTGNTIYF.

Many counts were recorded for this clonotype. The gene calls are TRBV11-2 and TRBJ2-5; D may be TRBD2 (7 bases). CDR1 is SGHAT, CDR2 FQNNGV, per germline. This CDR3 is built from 16 residues. V lost 0 bases and J 2 bases, leaving 13 bases between the germline ends. The CDR3, as DNA: TGTGCCAGCAGCTTAGAAATGGGGGGGCCGCAAGAGACCCAGTACTTC. Translation gives CASSLEMGGPQETQYF.

This clonotype was picked up a small number of times. V is TRBV18 and J is TRBJ2-4; tentatively, D is TRBD2 (5 bases). The ends were cut back, 2 bases at V and 0 bases at J, with 8 bases in the middle. The CDR3 length is 15 residues. Germline-derived CDR1 and CDR2 are KGHSH and LQKENI. The CDR3, as DNA: TGTGCCAGCTCACCAAACGGACTAGCCAAAAACATTCAGTACTTC. Amino acid sequence: CASSPNGLAKNIQYF.

This clonotype was detected many times. The chain recombines TRBV12-5 with TRBJ1-2; D is unclear. Germline lookup yields CDR1 LGHNT and CDR2 FRNRAP. V dropped 7 bases and J dropped 8 bases, with 17 bases sitting between them. This CDR3 region has 13 residues. In nucleotides, the CDR3 is TGTGCTAGTGTATTGACTGGTTACTGCGGCTACACCTTC. Encoded protein: CASVLTGYCGYTF.

In this sample, this clonotype turned up many times. The chain recombines TRBV2 with TRBJ1-2; 7 nucleotides agree with TRBD1. Germline V lookup: CDR1 SNHLY, CDR2 FYNNEI. The CDR3 loop spans 17 amino acids. V lost 6 bases, J lost 0 bases, and 13 bases stayed unmatched. CDR3 bases: TGTGCCAGCAGGCTAACTGCCGGGACAGCCTCTAACTATGGCTACACCTTC. This codes for CASRLTAGTASNYGYTF.

This clonotype was picked up a small number of times. V gene TRBV30 combines with J gene TRBJ2-2, with D unresolved. From germline, CDR1 is GTSNPN and CDR2 SVGIG (reference sequence). The CDR3 consists of 12 residues. Trimming pared 5 bases from V and 6 bases from J, leaving 10 bases between. CDR3 sequence: CAWRSGAGELFF. As DNA, the CDR3 is TGTGCCTGGCGATCGGGTGCCGGGGAGCTGTTTTTT.

This clonotype came up many times. The CDR3 nucleotides read TGTGCCAGTAGTGACGGAGGGCCCTACGAGCAGTACTTC. Translating it yields CASSDGGPYEQYF. The chain has TRBV19 and TRBJ2-7; tentative D call: TRBD2 (6 bases). This CDR3 spans 13 amino acids. The V end was cut by 5 bases, the J end by 2 bases, with 10 bases between. Germline V gene sequence: CDR1 LNHDA, CDR2 SQIVND (reference sequence). Supplemented by reference TRBV19 and TRBJ2-7, the full variable domain reads DGGITQSPKYLFRKEGQNVTLSCEQNLNHDAMYWYRQDPGQGLRLIYYSQIVNDFQKGDIAEGYSVSREKKESFPLTVTSAQKNPTAFYLCASSDGGPYEQYFGPGTRLTVT.

V is TRBV3-1 and J is TRBJ2-1, with D hard to call. Germline V gene data show CDR1 as LGHDT and CDR2 as YNNKEL (reference sequence). The CDR3 spans 12 residues. V shed 0 bases and J shed 9 bases, with 6 bases lying between them. CDR3 sequence reads: CASSQELGEQFF. As DNA, the CDR3 is TGTGCCAGCAGCCAAGAGTTGGGTGAGCAGTTCTTC.

The rearrangement joins TRBV4-2 to TRBJ2-5, with D perhaps assigned TRBD1 or TRBD2 (6 bases each). The V end lost 0 bases, the J end lost 6 bases, and 14 bases lay between the germline ends. The germline V gene has CDR1 LGHNA and CDR2 YNFKEQ. The CDR3 totals 15 residues. The CDR3 bases are TGTGCCAGCAGCCAAGAGGCGGGGCAGGGGAAGACCCAGTACTTC. Translated: CASSQEAGQGKTQYF.

This clonotype was detected many times. J is TRBJ2-2 and V is TRBV29-1; the D gene could be TRBD1 or TRBD2 (6 bases each). The CDR3 runs to 16 residues. CDR1 is SQVTM and CDR2 is ANQGSEA in the germline V gene. V gave up 4 bases and J gave up 4 bases, with 19 bases separating them. CDR3 sequence (DNA): TGCAGCGTTGTCGTTTGGGGGGCTCAAAGCACCGGGGAGCTGTTTTTT. Protein product: CSVVVWGAQSTGELFF.

A single count supports this clonotype. CDR3 loop: CASSKDRGRETQYF. The CDR3 DNA is TGTGCCAGCAGCAAGGACAGGGGACGGGAGACCCAGTACTTC. The genes are TRBV2 and TRBJ2-5; TRBD1 matches 9 bases. The CDR3 covers 14 residues. Germline lookup yields CDR1 SNHLY and CDR2 FYNNEI. The V gene end was trimmed by 6 bases and the J gene end by 5 bases; junction bases not matched to a gene: 7.

The sample holds many counts of this clonotype. V usage is TRBV5-1 and J usage is TRBJ2-4; no definite D call. Germline CDR1 is SGHRS and CDR2 is YFSETQ. The CDR3 is 13 amino acids. Between the trimmed V and J ends, which lost 3 bases and 5 bases, there was a span of 9 bases. The CDR3 protein is CASSSWMENIQYF. The CDR3 nucleotides read TGCGCCAGCAGCTCATGGATGGAAAACATTCAGTACTTC.

This clonotype was recorded at least ten times. V gene TRBV5-1 combines with J gene TRBJ2-7, with D possibly matching TRBD2 (7 bases). The CDR3 extends over 15 amino acids. Per the germline V gene, CDR1 is SGHRS and CDR2 is YFSETQ. V gave up 0 bases and J gave up 1 base, with 11 bases separating them. CDR3: CASSLAGGPSYEQYF. The CDR3 coding sequence is TGCGCCAGCAGCTTGGCCGGGGGGCCTTCCTACGAGCAGTACTTC.